One sample yielded the 8 T cell receptor beta chains listed below, sequenced in a study of metastatic and nonmetastatic thyroid tumors. TCRdb reprocessed the PCR reads using MiXCR. The sample lists about 16,000 clones; approximately 31% were seen once. None of the patients had undergone any treatment ahead of thyroid surgery. The material sequenced was tumor tissue. The source of these receptors is a male donor with papillary thyroid cancer or a benign thyroid nodule (not recorded which). Some clones in this sample may be carry-over from other donors' samples.

The sample holds many counts of this clone. The V call is TRBV18, the J call TRBJ2-7; weak D call: TRBD2 (5 bases). CDR3 length: 14 residues. Germline V lookup: CDR1 KGHSH, CDR2 LQKENI. With 1 base removed from V and 3 bases from J, the gap between germline ends came to 10 bases. In DNA, the CDR3 is TGTGCCAGCTCACCACAGGAGGAATTCTACGAGCAGTACTTC. Amino acid sequence: CASSPQEEFYEQYF.

This clone counts as medium-sized. This sequence joins TRBV24-1 and TRBJ1-2; tentative D call: TRBD1 (5 bases). Germline V CDR1 and CDR2: KGHDR, SFDVKD. The CDR3 totals 16 residues. Deletions cut 4 bases from V and 4 bases from J, with 18 bases between. The CDR3 bases are TGTGCCACCAGTGACCCCAGCCGGGTAGACAGCTATGGCTACACCTTC. Its protein is CATSDPSRVDSYGYTF.

There are a few counts of this clone. The chain links TRBV6-1 to TRBJ1-1; maybe TRBD1 (5 bases). V dropped 5 bases and J dropped 8 bases, with 15 bases sitting between them. Germline V lookup: CDR1 MNHNS, CDR2 SASEGT. This CDR3 spans 13 amino acids. The CDR3 bases are TGTGCCAGCAGTAGGGACCCACGTGCGGAAGCTTTCTTT. It encodes CASSRDPRAEAFF.

V and J are TRBV20-1 and TRBJ2-7, with D unclear. Trimming removed 5 bases at V and 0 bases at J, with 17 bases between. Germline CDR1 DFQATT, CDR2 SNEGSKA (reference sequence). The CDR3 spans 15 residues. This CDR3 is CSAHGSRVSSYEQYF. As DNA, the CDR3 is TGCAGTGCTCATGGGTCCCGGGTCAGCTCCTACGAGCAGTACTTC.

V is TRBV5-1 and J is TRBJ2-7, with 9 bases lining up with TRBD1. The CDR3 loop spans 14 amino acids. The ends lost 4 bases at V and 5 bases at J; junction bases unmatched: 7. CDR1 and CDR2 (germline): SGHRS, YFSETQ. The CDR3 protein is CASSPGQGWNEQYF. The CDR3, as DNA: TGCGCCAGCAGCCCGGGACAGGGCTGGAACGAGCAGTACTTC. Full variable domain (missing parts from reference TRBV5-1 and TRBJ2-7): KAGVTQTPRYLIKTRGQQVTLSCSPISGHRSVSWYQQTPGQGLQFLFEYFSETQRNKGNFPGRFSGRQFSNSRSEMNVSTLELGDSALYLCASSPGQGWNEQYFGPGTRLTVT.

This clone has just a few counts. With a much larger clone just one base away, this may be a read error. This sample includes further DNA sequences coding for the same CDR3. The chain couples TRBV11-2 to TRBJ2-1; 11 bases align to TRBD2. CDR1 is SGHAT, CDR2 FQNNGV, per germline. This CDR3 region has 16 residues. Trimming removed 6 bases from V and 9 bases from J; junction bases left unmatched: 13. As DNA, the CDR3 is TGTGCCAGCAGTCCCACGAGACTAGCGGGATCCGGTGAGCAGTTCTTC. Its protein product is CASSPTRLAGSGEQFF.

The chain uses TRBV11-2 and TRBJ2-1; 9 bases agree with TRBD2. CDR3 length equals 17 residues. The trim removed 2 bases at V and 7 bases at J, leaving 12 bases unmatched. From germline, CDR1 is SGHAT and CDR2 FQNNGV. CDR3 bases: TGTGCCAGCAGCTTAAGTAGCGGGAGTTCGGGTGGGAATGAGCAGTTCTTC. Its translation: CASSLSSGSSGGNEQFF.

The chain is built from TRBV7-8 and TRBJ2-3; perhaps TRBD2 as D (7 bases). Germline V CDR1 and CDR2: SGHVS, FQNEAQ. Trimming stripped 5 bases from V and 4 bases from J, with 19 bases between. The length of the CDR3 is 16 residues. Here the CDR3 DNA reads TGTGCCAGCAGCGAAATCGGTTCGGGGGGCGCAGATACGCAGTATTTT. Its translation is CASSEIGSGGADTQYF.